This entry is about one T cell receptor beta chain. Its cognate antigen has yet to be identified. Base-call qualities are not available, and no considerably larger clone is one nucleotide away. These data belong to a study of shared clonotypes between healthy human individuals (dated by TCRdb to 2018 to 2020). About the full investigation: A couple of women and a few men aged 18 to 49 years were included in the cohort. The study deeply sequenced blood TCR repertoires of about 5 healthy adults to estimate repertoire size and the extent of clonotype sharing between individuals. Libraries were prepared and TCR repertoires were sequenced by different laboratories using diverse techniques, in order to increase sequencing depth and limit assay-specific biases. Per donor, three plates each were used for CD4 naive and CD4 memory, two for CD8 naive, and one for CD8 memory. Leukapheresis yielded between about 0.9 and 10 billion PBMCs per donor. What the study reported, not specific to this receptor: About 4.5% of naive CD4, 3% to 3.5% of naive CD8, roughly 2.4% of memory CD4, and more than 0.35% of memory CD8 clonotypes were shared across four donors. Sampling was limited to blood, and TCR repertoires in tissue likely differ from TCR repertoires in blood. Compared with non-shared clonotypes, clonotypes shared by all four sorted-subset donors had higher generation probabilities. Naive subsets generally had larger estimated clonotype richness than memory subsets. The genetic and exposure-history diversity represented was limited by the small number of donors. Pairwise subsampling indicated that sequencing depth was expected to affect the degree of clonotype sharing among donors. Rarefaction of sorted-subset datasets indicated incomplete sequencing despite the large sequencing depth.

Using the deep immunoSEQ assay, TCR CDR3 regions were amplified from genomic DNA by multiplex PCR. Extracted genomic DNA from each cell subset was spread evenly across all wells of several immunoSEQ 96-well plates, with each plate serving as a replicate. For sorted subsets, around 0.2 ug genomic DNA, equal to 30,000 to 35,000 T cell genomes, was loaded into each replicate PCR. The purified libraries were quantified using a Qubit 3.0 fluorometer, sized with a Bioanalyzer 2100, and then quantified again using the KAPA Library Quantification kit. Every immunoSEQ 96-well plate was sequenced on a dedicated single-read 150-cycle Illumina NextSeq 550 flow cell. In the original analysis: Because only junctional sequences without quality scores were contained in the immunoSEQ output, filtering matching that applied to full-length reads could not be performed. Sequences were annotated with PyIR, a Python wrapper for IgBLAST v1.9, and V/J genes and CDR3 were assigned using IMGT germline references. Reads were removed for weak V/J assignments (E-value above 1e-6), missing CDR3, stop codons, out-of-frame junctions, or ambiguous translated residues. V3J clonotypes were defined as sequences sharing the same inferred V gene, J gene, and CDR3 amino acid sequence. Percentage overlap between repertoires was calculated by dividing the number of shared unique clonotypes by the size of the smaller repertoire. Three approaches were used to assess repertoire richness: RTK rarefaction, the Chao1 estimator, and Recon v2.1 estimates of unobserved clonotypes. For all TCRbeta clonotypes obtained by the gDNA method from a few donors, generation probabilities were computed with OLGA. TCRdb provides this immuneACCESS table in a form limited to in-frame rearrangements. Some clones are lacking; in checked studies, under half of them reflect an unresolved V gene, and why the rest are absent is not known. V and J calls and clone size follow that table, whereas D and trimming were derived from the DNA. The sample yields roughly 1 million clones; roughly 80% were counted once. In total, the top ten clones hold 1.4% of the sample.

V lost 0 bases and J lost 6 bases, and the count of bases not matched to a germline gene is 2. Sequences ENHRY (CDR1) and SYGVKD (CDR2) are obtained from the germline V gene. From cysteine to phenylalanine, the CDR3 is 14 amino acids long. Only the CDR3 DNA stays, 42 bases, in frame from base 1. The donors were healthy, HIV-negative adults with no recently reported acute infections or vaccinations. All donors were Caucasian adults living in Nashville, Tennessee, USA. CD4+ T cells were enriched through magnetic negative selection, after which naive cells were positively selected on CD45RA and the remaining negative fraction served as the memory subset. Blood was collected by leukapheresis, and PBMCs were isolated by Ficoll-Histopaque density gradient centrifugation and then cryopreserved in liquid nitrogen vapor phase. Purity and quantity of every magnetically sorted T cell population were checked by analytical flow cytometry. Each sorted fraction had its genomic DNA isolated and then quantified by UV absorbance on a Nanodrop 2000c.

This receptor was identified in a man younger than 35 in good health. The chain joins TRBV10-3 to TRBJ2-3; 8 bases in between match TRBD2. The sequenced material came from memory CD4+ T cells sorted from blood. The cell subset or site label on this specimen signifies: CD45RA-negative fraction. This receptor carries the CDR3 CAISESPGGDTQYF. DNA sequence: TGTGCCATCAGTGAGTCTCCGGGGGGGGATACGCAGTATTTT.